The 32 T cell receptor beta chains below come from one sample, sequenced in a study of cytomegalovirus exposure and HLA in healthy donors. The table came from immunoSEQ multiplex PCR; TCRdb's copy has only in-frame clones and leaves some out. The sample consists of around 120,000 clones, 86% of them appearing once. The source material was PBMCs. The receptors come from a man aged 18 to 30 in good health and CMV-seronegative.

This sequence joins TRBV27 and TRBJ2-2, with 11 positions matching TRBD1. CDR3 size: 18 residues. Germline values: CDR1 MNHEY, CDR2 SMNVEV (reference sequence). After removal of 5 bases from V and 5 bases from J, the junction contained 13 bases not matched to a gene. The CDR3 DNA sequence: TGTGCCAGCAGTCCTCACTTATGGGGACAGGGGGAGACCGGGGAGCTGTTTTTT. It translates to CASSPHLWGQGETGELFF.

The chain employs TRBV13 and TRBJ1-2; D possibly corresponds to TRBD1 (6 bases). Germline CDR1 reads PRHDT; CDR2 reads FYEKMQ (reference sequence). CDR3 size: 17 residues. V dropped 0 bases and J dropped 3 bases, with 17 bases sitting between them. The CDR3 spells CASSLGLIGGEDYGYTF. The DNA of the CDR3 is TGTGCCAGCAGCTTAGGCCTGATAGGGGGTGAGGACTATGGCTACACCTTC.

The rearrangement joins TRBV27 to TRBJ1-2; 7 bases align to TRBD1. The CDR3 has 14 residues. J was trimmed by 5 bases and V by 5 bases; bases with no gene match: 8. Germline CDR1 reads MNHEY; CDR2 reads SMNVEV (reference sequence). CDR3 DNA sequence: TGTGCCAGCAGTATCACCAGGGGGAGGTATGGCTACACCTTC. Its protein product is CASSITRGRYGYTF.

This chain connects TRBV15 to TRBJ2-7, with D possibly matching TRBD2 (6 bases). Looked up from germline, CDR1 is LNHNV and CDR2 is YYDKDF (reference sequence). V was shortened by 1 base and J by 2 bases, with 15 bases between the two germline ends. The CDR3 length is 16 residues. The CDR3 coding sequence is TGTGCCACCAGCAGAGTAGGAGGGCCGAAGACCTACGAGCAGTACTTC. Translating it yields CATSRVGGPKTYEQYF.

The chain combines TRBV14 with TRBJ2-2; 11 nucleotides match TRBD2. Germline V gene data show CDR1 as SGHDN and CDR2 as FVKESK. The ends lost 3 bases at V and 0 bases at J; junction bases unmatched: 3. The CDR3 sequence is 17 residues long. CDR3 nucleotides: TGTGCCAGCAGCCATCTTAGCGGGAGGGCGAACACCGGGGAGCTGTTTTTT. The encoded protein is CASSHLSGRANTGELFF.

The CDR3 loop reads CASSPGQSNTEAFF. CDR3 nucleotide sequence: TGCGCCAGCAGCCCGGGACAGTCAAACACTGAAGCTTTCTTT. The chain is built from TRBV5-1 and TRBJ1-1; 7 positions match TRBD1. The CDR3 runs 14 residues. V trimming: 4 bases; J trimming: 2 bases; junction bases outside the gene matches: 5. Looked up from germline, CDR1 is SGHRS and CDR2 is YFSETQ.

The rearrangement links TRBV19 to TRBJ2-1, with 8 bases fitting TRBD2. From germline, CDR1 is LNHDA and CDR2 SQIVND (reference sequence). Trimming removed 6 bases from V and 3 bases from J; junction bases left unmatched: 4. The CDR3 has 14 amino acids. DNA for the CDR3: TGTGCCAGTAGCGAGCGGGAGTACTACAATGAGCAGTTCTTC. Its translation: CASSEREYYNEQFF.

The rearrangement uses TRBV13 and TRBJ2-7, with D tentatively TRBD1 (5 bases). Germline values: CDR1 PRHDT, CDR2 FYEKMQ (reference sequence). Trimming left V 5 bases short and J 6 bases short, with 17 bases between. The CDR3 runs to 14 residues. DNA of the CDR3: TGTGCCAGCAGCCAGGGCCCAAGGGGATCCGAGCAGTACTTC. Translated: CASSQGPRGSEQYF.

The rearrangement joins TRBV7-6 to TRBJ1-3, with 8 bases lining up with TRBD1. Germline values: CDR1 SGHVS, CDR2 FNYEAQ. The CDR3 consists of 17 residues. J lost 0 bases, V lost 5 bases, and 9 bases had no gene match. The CDR3 region is CASSPRTGRLSGNTIYF. The CDR3 DNA reads as TGTGCCAGCAGCCCGAGGACAGGGCGCCTCTCTGGAAACACCATATATTTT.

The rearrangement uses TRBV27 and TRBJ2-2; TRBD1 is a possible D gene (6 bases). This CDR3 comprises 17 residues. Trimming shortened V by 5 bases and J by 3 bases, and 19 bases separated the two germline ends. Germline-derived CDR1 and CDR2 are MNHEY and SMNVEV (reference sequence). Here the CDR3 DNA reads TGTGCCAGCAGTGACCGGGACAATGGGGCTGACACCGGGGAGCTGTTTTTT. This gives the protein CASSDRDNGADTGELFF.

A single count supports this clone. In DNA, the CDR3 is TGTGCCAGCAGCGTGAGACTAGCGGGAGTCGGTGCAGATACGCAGTATTTT. It codes for CASSVRLAGVGADTQYF. The chain couples TRBV9 to TRBJ2-3; TRBD2 agrees at 12 bases. The V and J ends lost 2 bases and 4 bases, in that order; junction bases with no gene match: 8. CDR1 and CDR2 from the germline V gene are SGDLS and YYNGEE. The CDR3 extends over 17 amino acids.

The DNA for the CDR3 is TGTGCCAGCAGCCCACATTTTGGTGCTGAAGCTTTCTTT. Its translation: CASSPHFGAEAFF. The chain has TRBV5-4 and TRBJ1-1; D not certain. CDR1 is SGHNT, CDR2 YYREEE, per germline (reference sequence). Trimming shortened V by 4 bases and J by 6 bases, and 13 bases separated the two germline ends. This CDR3 region has 13 residues.

V usage is TRBV6-4 and J usage is TRBJ1-5; maybe TRBD1 (5 bases). This CDR3 is built from 15 residues. Deletions cut 0 bases from V and 0 bases from J, with 6 bases between. The germline V gene has CDR1 MRHNA and CDR2 SNTAGT. The CDR3 DNA reads TGTGCCAGCAGTGACTCGGGGGGTAGCAATCAGCCCCAGCATTTT. This sequence encodes CASSDSGGSNQPQHF.

V is TRBV30 and J is TRBJ1-3; no firm D call. The CDR3 is 12 residues long. Trimming cost V 0 bases and J 4 bases, with 4 bases left between them. The germline gives CDR1 GTSNPN, CDR2 SVGIG (reference sequence). The CDR3 here is CAWSVEGNTIYF. The CDR3 DNA is TGTGCCTGGAGTGTAGAGGGAAACACCATATATTTT. Based on the CDR3 plus reference TRBV30 and TRBJ1-3, the full variable domain is SQTIHQWPATLVQPVGSPLSLECTVEGTSNPNLYWYRQAAGRGLQLLFYSVGIGQISSEVPQNLSASRPQDRQFILSSKKLLLSDSGFYLCAWSVEGNTIYFGEGSWLTVV.

V gene TRBV11-2 combines with J gene TRBJ1-2, with unresolved D. Per germline, CDR1 SGHAT and CDR2 FQNNGV. The ends were cut back, 2 bases at V and 7 bases at J, with 11 bases in the middle. The CDR3 consists of 13 residues. The CDR3 here is CASSLNGDGGYTF. The CDR3 nucleotides are TGTGCCAGCAGCTTAAACGGGGATGGTGGCTACACCTTC. The full variable domain, completed using reference TRBV11-2 and TRBJ1-2, is EAGVAQSPRYKIIEKRQSVAFWCNPISGHATLYWYQQILGQGPKLLIQFQNNGVVDDSQLPKDRFSAERLKGVDSTLKIQPAKLEDSAVYLCASSLNGDGGYTFGSGTRLTVV.

The chain recombines TRBV4-2 with TRBJ2-1, with 9 nucleotides matching TRBD2. The CDR3 spans 16 residues. CDR1 and CDR2 from the germline V gene are LGHNA and YNFKEQ. Trimming took 1 base from V and 8 from J; bases not matched to a gene: 9. CDR3 in amino acids: CASSQVARGGFDEQFF. The CDR3 DNA reads TGTGCCAGCAGCCAAGTAGCGCGGGGGGGGTTCGATGAGCAGTTCTTC.

This clone was counted between two and nine times. The rearrangement joins TRBV4-1 to TRBJ1-1, with D perhaps TRBD1 (6 bases). The germline gives CDR1 MGHRA, CDR2 YSYEKL. Trimming shortened V by 5 bases and J by 0 bases, and 16 bases separated the two germline ends. This CDR3 has 16 residues. The CDR3 region is CASSFTTGTLNTEAFF. CDR3 DNA: TGCGCCAGCAGCTTTACAACCGGGACACTGAACACTGAAGCTTTCTTT.

The CDR3 coding sequence is TGTGCCAGTAGTATTGGGGGACAGCTCCATTACGAGCAGTACTTC. Translation gives CASSIGGQLHYEQYF. The chain uses TRBV19 and TRBJ2-7; TRBD1 matches 7 bases. The J segment lost 4 bases and the V segment lost 3 bases, leaving 9 bases of the junction unmatched. Germline V gene lookup returns CDR1 LNHDA and CDR2 SQIVND (reference sequence). This CDR3 has 15 residues.

The rearrangement uses TRBV4-1 and TRBJ2-5, with 11 bases lining up with TRBD2. The V gene's germline CDR1 is MGHRA and CDR2 YSYEKL. This CDR3 is built from 18 residues. V lost 0 bases, J lost 3 bases, and 9 bases stayed unmatched. CDR3 sequence (DNA): TGCGCCAGCAGCCAAGACGCCGGGACTAGCGGAGCTAAAGAGACCCAGTACTTC. This gives the protein CASSQDAGTSGAKETQYF.

The chain couples TRBV6-5 to TRBJ1-1, with TRBD1 matching over 7 bases. V gave up 7 bases and J gave up 4 bases; unmatched junction bases: 12. The CDR3 runs to 15 residues. CDR1 is MNHEY, CDR2 SVGAGI, per germline. The CDR3 DNA reads TGTGCCAGCACGCTAGGGGGCAGTCAAAGCACTGAAGCTTTCTTT. Its translation is CASTLGGSQSTEAFF.

The rearrangement links TRBV27 to TRBJ2-5; perhaps TRBD1 as D (6 bases). The CDR3 has 13 amino acids. The germline V gene has CDR1 MNHEY and CDR2 SMNVEV (reference sequence). V was shortened by 5 bases and J by 4 bases, with 11 bases between the two germline ends. The CDR3 DNA reads as TGTGCCAGCAGTCCGAGGGGGAGAGAGACCCAGTACTTC. Its translation is CASSPRGRETQYF.

V usage is TRBV6-5 and J usage is TRBJ2-1; the D gene is possibly TRBD1 (6 bases). Germline V gene data show CDR1 as MNHEY and CDR2 as SVGAGI. The V gene lost 8 bases and the J gene lost 4 bases, with 15 bases spanning the gap. This CDR3 is 14 amino acids long. The CDR3 protein is CASAFGTSYNEQFF. In DNA form, the CDR3 reads TGTGCCAGCGCCTTTGGGACATCTTACAATGAGCAGTTCTTC.

The J gene is TRBJ2-2, the V gene TRBV14; 9 bases line up with TRBD2. V lost 6 bases to trimming and J lost 1 base; unmatched junction nucleotides: 3. This CDR3 is built from 15 residues. CDR1 and CDR2 from the germline V gene are SGHDN and FVKESK. The CDR3 region is CASRHSGGNTGELFF. CDR3 nucleotides: TGTGCCAGCAGACATAGCGGGGGGAACACCGGGGAGCTGTTTTTT.

The genes are TRBV14 and TRBJ2-5; 10 bases align to TRBD2. CDR1 SGHDN and CDR2 FVKESK come from the germline V gene. With 5 bases clipped from V and 2 bases from J, the junction kept 2 bases outside the gene matches. This CDR3 is built from 14 residues. The CDR3 bases are TGTGCCAGCAGCAAGGGACTAGCGCAAGAGACCCAGTACTTC. Protein: CASSKGLAQETQYF.

The chain couples TRBV19 to TRBJ1-2; D perhaps matches TRBD1 (5 bases). V was trimmed by 6 bases and J by 7 bases, leaving 21 bases between them. Germline CDR1 is LNHDA and CDR2 is SQIVND (reference sequence). The CDR3 is made up of 15 amino acids. The CDR3 loop reads CASSTGWGYESGYTF. Written as DNA, the CDR3 is TGTGCCAGTAGCACCGGGTGGGGCTATGAGAGTGGCTACACCTTC.

This chain links TRBV13 with TRBJ2-1; 10 bases are shared with TRBD2. After removal of 8 bases from V and 7 bases from J, the junction contained 5 bases not matched to a gene. In germline, CDR1 is PRHDT, CDR2 FYEKMQ (reference sequence). The CDR3 length is 13 residues. CDR3 sequence: CASQREGRNEQFF. For the CDR3, the DNA is TGTGCCAGCCAGCGGGAGGGCCGGAATGAGCAGTTCTTC. The full variable domain, its missing parts supplied by reference TRBV13 and TRBJ2-1, is AAGVIQSPRHLIKEKRETATLKCYPIPRHDTVYWYQQGPGQDPQFLISFYEKMQSDKGSIPDRFSAQQFSDYHSELNMSSLELGDSALYFCASQREGRNEQFFGPGTRLTVL.

The gene calls are TRBV4-1 and TRBJ1-1, with 9 nucleotides matching TRBD1. Germline assignment: CDR1 MGHRA and CDR2 YSYEKL. J lost 5 bases, V lost 0 bases, and 1 base had no gene match. The CDR3 is 14 amino acids. The CDR3 nucleotides are TGCGCCAGCAGCCAAGAGGACAGGGGAACTGAAGCTTTCTTT. The encoded protein is CASSQEDRGTEAFF.

This sequence joins TRBV29-1 and TRBJ1-1; unclear D gene. V was shortened by 6 bases and J by 4 bases, with 15 bases between the two germline ends. In germline, CDR1 is SQVTM, CDR2 ANQGSEA. The CDR3 covers 13 residues. The CDR3 DNA reads TGCAGCGTCGCGCCCAAACTAGGCACTGAAGCTTTCTTT. Its protein product is CSVAPKLGTEAFF.

The gene calls are TRBV9 and TRBJ1-2; D remains ambiguous. This CDR3 has 19 residues. Trimming shortened V by 4 bases and J by 5 bases, and 30 bases separated the two germline ends. Germline CDR1 is SGDLS and CDR2 is YYNGEE. The CDR3 here is CASSSPTAAGGNPTYGYTF. In DNA form, the CDR3 reads TGTGCCAGCAGCTCCCCTACGGCGGCAGGAGGAAACCCTACGTATGGCTACACCTTC.

The chain recombines TRBV7-9 with TRBJ2-2; TRBD1 agrees at 10 bases. J lost 3 bases, V lost 4 bases, and 5 bases had no gene match. CDR1 SEHNR and CDR2 FQNEAQ come from the germline V gene (reference sequence). The CDR3 sequence is 16 residues long. CDR3: CASSYRDRGDTGELFF. Written as DNA, the CDR3 is TGTGCCAGCAGCTACCGGGACAGGGGCGACACCGGGGAGCTGTTTTTT.

CDR3: CASSLEPDSNTGELFF. In nucleotides, the CDR3 is TGCGCCAGCAGCTTGGAGCCAGACTCGAACACCGGGGAGCTGTTTTTT. This sequence joins TRBV5-1 and TRBJ2-2; D is unresolved. Trimming took 0 bases from V and 0 from J, leaving 9 bases between them. This CDR3 is built from 16 residues. Germline V gene sequence: CDR1 SGHRS, CDR2 YFSETQ. Combining the CDR3 with reference TRBV5-1 and TRBJ2-2 gives the whole variable domain KAGVTQTPRYLIKTRGQQVTLSCSPISGHRSVSWYQQTPGQGLQFLFEYFSETQRNKGNFPGRFSGRQFSNSRSEMNVSTLELGDSALYLCASSLEPDSNTGELFFGEGSRLTVL.

This sequence joins TRBV4-1 and TRBJ2-3, with 7 bases aligning to TRBD1. The CDR3 spans 15 residues. Losses at the gene ends were 0 bases for V and 6 bases for J; bases not matched to a gene: 6. The V gene's germline CDR1 is MGHRA and CDR2 YSYEKL. CDR3 sequence (DNA): TGCGCCAGCAGCCAAGAACAGGGGCTATGGGATACGCAGTATTTT. Translating it yields CASSQEQGLWDTQYF.